This TCR beta chain emerged from a study of regulatory T cells in long-lasting Graves disease. Germline assignment: CDR1 KGHSH and CDR2 LQKENI. V was trimmed by 2 bases and J by 2 bases, leaving 10 bases between them. The CDR3 runs 14 residues. Sequencing libraries for TCR beta were prepared with iRepertoire HTBI primers and Arm-PCR of CDR3 regions. TCRdb ran MiXCR on the multiplex PCR reads and lists one entry per CDR3 protein. Seen here are approximately 400,000 distinct CDR3 sequences, about 15% observed once, and the top ten hold approximately 15%. The time point was: newly diagnosed GD, antithyroid drugs for less than 3 months. There was RNA extracted from PBMCs, and the TCR library was made from it. This clonotype turned up a few times. This sample also belongs to another study, concerning T cells in Graves' hyperthyroidism and ophthalmopathy. From that report: Diagnosis of hyperthyroidism was new in patients aged 18 to 65, and its duration was under 2 months.

This clonotype was obtained from a woman in her thirties with Graves disease. V gene TRBV18 combines with J gene TRBJ2-7; D gene uncertain. Sequenced here: peripheral blood mononuclear cells (PBMCs), sampled at new diagnosis, from a patient treated with antithyroid drugs. In DNA, the CDR3 is TGTGCCAGCTCACCAGTCAACTCCGCCTACGAGCAGTACTTC. It translates to CASSPVNSAYEQYF. The complete variable domain, with remaining parts taken from reference TRBV18 and TRBJ2-7, reads NAGVMQNPRHLVRRRGQEARLRCSPMKGHSHVYWYRQLPEEGLKFMVYLQKENIIDESGMPKERFSAEFPKEGPSILRIQQVVRGDSAAYFCASSPVNSAYEQYFGPGTRLTVT.